This passage covers 12 T cell receptor beta chains from one sample sequenced in a study of cytomegalovirus exposure and HLA in healthy donors. Both 60 Vbeta primers and 13 Jbeta primers went into the PCR. Libraries were prepared by immunoSEQ multiplex PCR; TCRdb keeps only in-frame clonotypes and omits some of them. This sample has about 280,000 clones, with about 90% found just once. Sample: PBMCs. These receptors came from a woman younger than 30 in good health and CMV-seronegative.

V usage is TRBV18 and J usage is TRBJ1-2; weak D call: TRBD1 (6 bases). Germline V CDR1 and CDR2: KGHSH, LQKENI. This CDR3 comprises 15 residues. V dropped 2 bases and J dropped 8 bases, with 18 bases sitting between them. The CDR3 nucleotides are TGTGCCAGCTCACCAGGGGGCCTGGAGACTGGGGGCTACACCTTC. Translation: CASSPGGLETGGYTF. Based on the CDR3 plus reference TRBV18 and TRBJ1-2, the full variable domain is NAGVMQNPRHLVRRRGQEARLRCSPMKGHSHVYWYRQLPEEGLKFMVYLQKENIIDESGMPKERFSAEFPKEGPSILRIQQVVRGDSAAYFCASSPGGLETGGYTFGSGTRLTVV.

V and J are TRBV2 and TRBJ1-6, with D possibly TRBD1 on 5 matching bases. The ends were cut back, 8 bases at V and 4 bases at J, with 12 bases in the middle. Germline CDR1 SNHLY, CDR2 FYNNEI. There are 14 residues in the CDR3. CDR3: CASLIQVYNSPLHF. The CDR3 coding sequence is TGTGCCAGCCTTATACAGGTTTATAATTCACCCCTCCACTTT. Based on the CDR3 plus reference TRBV2 and TRBJ1-6, the full variable domain is EPEVTQTPSHQVTQMGQEVILRCVPISNHLYFYWYRQILGQKVEFLVSFYNNEISEKSEIFDDQFSVERPDGSNFTLKIRSTKLEDSAMYFCASLIQVYNSPLHFGNGTRLTVT.

About this clone itself: One junction end does not reproduce the germline sequence, and a read error may be involved. This chain uses TRBV10-3 with TRBJ1-1; 9 bases line up with TRBD1. Germline assignment: CDR1 ENHRY and CDR2 SYGVKD. This CDR3 is 18 amino acids long. The CDR3 nucleotides read TGTGCCATCAGTGAGTCTTCCGAGGGACAGGGAGGGAACGCTGAAGCTTTCTTT. Protein: CAISESSEGQGGNAEAFF.

The chain carries TRBV7-9 and TRBJ2-4; TRBD1 might be the D (5 bases). This CDR3 has 15 residues. V was shortened by 5 bases and J by 1 base, with 12 bases between the two germline ends. Germline V gives CDR1 SEHNR, CDR2 FQNEAQ (reference sequence). DNA of the CDR3: TGTGCCAGCAGCCAGGGCAATTGGGCCAAAAACATTCAGTACTTC. Its translation: CASSQGNWAKNIQYF.

To note about this clone: The junction does not match germline at one end; this may be a read error. V and J are TRBV7-9 and TRBJ2-2; D remains ambiguous. The CDR3 sequence is 14 residues long. Per germline, CDR1 SEHNR and CDR2 FQNEAQ (reference sequence). The CDR3 spells CSSSPLGSFGELFF. CDR3 DNA: TGTTCCAGCAGCCCCCTAGGTTCTTTCGGGGAGCTGTTTTTT.

The CDR3 protein is CASSVGHSGNTIYF. CDR3 in DNA: TGTGCCAGCAGCGTGGGACACTCTGGAAACACCATATATTTT. This chain connects TRBV9 to TRBJ1-3, with D tentatively TRBD1 (6 bases). Trimming took off 2 bases at V and 0 bases at J, with 6 bases between the two ends. The CDR3 has 14 amino acids. Germline-derived CDR1 and CDR2 are SGDLS and YYNGEE.

V is TRBV6-5 and J is TRBJ2-2; 7 bases are a match to TRBD2. Germline CDR1 is MNHEY and CDR2 is SVGAGI. This CDR3 is built from 15 residues. The ends lost 7 bases at V and 6 bases at J; junction bases unmatched: 11. CDR3 amino acids: CASISGGKGPGELFF. CDR3 DNA: TGTGCCAGCATCTCGGGAGGAAAGGGCCCCGGGGAGCTGTTTTTT.

The chain couples TRBV10-3 to TRBJ1-1; D ambiguous. CDR3 length: 14 amino acids. Germline CDR1 ENHRY, CDR2 SYGVKD. V lost 0 bases to trimming and J lost 5 bases, with 10 bases between them. CDR3 nucleotide sequence: TGTGCCATCAGTGAGTCGGGAGGTACGACTGAAGCTTTCTTT. This sequence encodes CAISESGGTTEAFF.

The gene calls are TRBV15 and TRBJ1-4, with a weak D call TRBD1 (6 bases). Germline V gene sequence: CDR1 LNHNV, CDR2 YYDKDF (reference sequence). Trimming shortened V by 1 base and J by 8 bases, and 14 bases separated the two germline ends. CDR3 size: 15 residues. The CDR3 DNA reads TGTGCCACCAGCAGAGTAGGCAGGGGCCGGGAAAAACTGTTTTTT. Translating it yields CATSRVGRGREKLFF.

The chain couples TRBV6-6 to TRBJ2-3; 9 bases match TRBD1. Germline CDR1 and CDR2: MNHNY and SVGAGI (reference sequence). This CDR3 comprises 14 residues. V lost 6 bases and J lost 10; bases outside the gene matches: 11. CDR3 nucleotide sequence: TGTGCCAGCAGATCGGGACAGGGTTTTTTGGCGCAGTATTTT. Its protein is CASRSGQGFLAQYF.

In its sample, this clone was seen once. The chain recombines TRBV5-1 with TRBJ1-3; D is perhaps TRBD1 (5 bases). The CDR3 has 15 residues. In germline, CDR1 is SGHRS, CDR2 YFSETQ. V was trimmed by 0 bases and J by 3 bases, leaving 10 bases between them. Here the CDR3 reads CASSLEGARGNTIYF. CDR3 DNA sequence: TGCGCCAGCAGCTTGGAAGGGGCACGTGGAAACACCATATATTTT.

This clone was picked up a small number of times. The genes are TRBV6-5 and TRBJ1-1; possibly TRBD1 for D (6 bases). This CDR3 comprises 10 residues. Trimming shortened V by 10 bases and J by 8 bases, and 11 bases separated the two germline ends. Germline loops: CDR1 MNHEY, CDR2 SVGAGI. The CDR3 protein is CATQGQEAFF. DNA for the CDR3: TGTGCCACGCAAGGACAGGAAGCTTTCTTT.